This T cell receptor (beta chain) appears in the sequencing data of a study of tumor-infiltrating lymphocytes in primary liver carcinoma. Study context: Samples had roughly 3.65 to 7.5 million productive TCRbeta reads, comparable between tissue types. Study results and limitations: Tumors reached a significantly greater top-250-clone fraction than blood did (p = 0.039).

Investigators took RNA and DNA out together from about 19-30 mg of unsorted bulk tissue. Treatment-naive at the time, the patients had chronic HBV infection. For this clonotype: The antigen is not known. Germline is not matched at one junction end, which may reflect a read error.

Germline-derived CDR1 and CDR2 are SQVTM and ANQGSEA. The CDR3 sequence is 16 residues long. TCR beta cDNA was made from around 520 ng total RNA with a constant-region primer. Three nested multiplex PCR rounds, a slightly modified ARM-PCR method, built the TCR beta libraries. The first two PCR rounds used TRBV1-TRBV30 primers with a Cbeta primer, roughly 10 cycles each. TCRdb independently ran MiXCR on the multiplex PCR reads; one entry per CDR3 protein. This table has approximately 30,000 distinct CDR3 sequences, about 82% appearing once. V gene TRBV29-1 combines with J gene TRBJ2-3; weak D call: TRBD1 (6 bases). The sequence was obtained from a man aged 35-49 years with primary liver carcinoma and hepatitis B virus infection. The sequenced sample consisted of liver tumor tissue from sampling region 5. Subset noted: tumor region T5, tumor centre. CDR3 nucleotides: TGCAGCGTTGGAGGGACACAGGATTCTAGCACAGATACGCGGTATTTT. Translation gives CSVGGTQDSSTDTRYF.